Listed below are T cell receptor beta chains from one sample, sequenced in a study of T cell repertoires in cytomegalovirus infection. The antigens of these receptors remain unknown. TCRdb independently ran MiXCR on the reads; one entry per CDR3 protein. The data contain approximately 990,000 distinct CDR3 sequences, around 31% of them singletons. This material consisted of cultured CD8+ T cells from PBMCs, taken from culture after CMV antigen stimulation. These TCRs come from a human donor in good health (CMV status not recorded). Some clones in this sample may be carry-over from other donors' samples. CDR3s include the opening cysteine and the closing phenylalanine or tryptophan. A D gene is named only where the DNA matches it firmly. Clone size is shown for a subset of rows, as once, few, many or a class of expanded clone.

clone size,V gene,J gene,D gene,CDR3 DNA,CDR3 protein
few,TRBV19,TRBJ2-7,.,TGTGCCAGTAGTATATATGGCGAGTACGAGCAGTACTTC,CASSIYGEYEQYF
.,TRBV12-3/TRBV12-4,TRBJ2-2,.,TGTGCCAGCAGTTTCCCCGGCGGGGTGAGCGGGGAGCTGTTTTTT,CASSFPGGVSGELFF
few,TRBV20-1,TRBJ1-6,.,TGCAGTGCTAAAACAGATAGCTCCTATAATTCACCCCTCCACTTT,CSAKTDSSYNSPLHF
many,TRBV7-9,TRBJ1-1,TRBD1,TGTGCCAGCAGCTTCGGGACAGGGGGCCTCGGGAACACTGAAGCTTTCTTT,CASSFGTGGLGNTEAFF
.,TRBV7-7,TRBJ1-1,.,TGTGCTAGCAGCTTAGGGCCTGAGGGGGAAGCTTTCTTT,CASSLGPEGEAFF
.,TRBV7-6,TRBJ2-7,TRBD2,TGTGCCAGCAGCTTGGACGGACTAGCGGGGGGGCCCTACGAGCAGTACTTC,CASSLDGLAGGPYEQYF
.,TRBV5-5,TRBJ1-1,.,TGTGCCAGCAGCGAATACAGCTACACTGAAGCTTTCTTT,CASSEYSYTEAFF
.,TRBV6-2/TRBV6-3,TRBJ2-3,TRBD2,TGTGCCAGCAGCTCCGGGACTAGCGGGCCCACAGATACGCAGTATTTT,CASSSGTSGPTDTQYF
many,TRBV7-9,TRBJ2-5,.,TGTGCCAGCAGCTTACCCCTGCTTGGGGCTGCCCAAGAGACCCAGTACTTC,CASSLPLLGAAQETQYF
.,TRBV6-2/TRBV6-3,TRBJ1-5,TRBD1,TGTGCCAGCAGCCTGACAGGGGATGGTTTTCAGCCCCAGCATTTT,CASSLTGDGFQPQHF
many,TRBV7-2,TRBJ2-4,.,TGTGCCAGCAGCACCCACCTTCAGATACTAGCCAAAAACATTCAGTACTTC,CASSTHLQILAKNIQYF
.,TRBV7-9,TRBJ2-2,.,TGTGCCAGCAGCTTAGACGGGAGCACCGGGGAGCTGTTTTTT,CASSLDGSTGELFF
.,TRBV18,TRBJ1-6,.,TGTGCCAGCTCACCAAGCCCCGGGGGGCCTAATTCACCCCTCCACTTT,CASSPSPGGPNSPLHF
few,TRBV6-6,TRBJ2-3,TRBD2,TGTGCCAGCAGTTCCTTTAGCGGGGGGGTCGGCGATACGCAGTATTTT,CASSSFSGGVGDTQYF
.,TRBV28,TRBJ2-2,TRBD2,TGTGTCAGCAGGGACACGGTACTAGCGGGAAAAGCCGGGGAGCTGTTTTTT,CVSRDTVLAGKAGELFF
.,TRBV27,TRBJ1-2,.,TGTGCCAGCAGTCCGAGGGGGTTCCTCTATGGCTACACCTTC,CASSPRGFLYGYTF
.,TRBV4-1,TRBJ1-2,.,TGCGCCAGCAGCCTTCCGGACACCCCGGGCCTAGGCTATGGCTACACCTTC,CASSLPDTPGLGYGYTF
few,TRBV29-1,TRBJ1-1,.,TGCAGCGTTGAACGGGGAGGGGGGTTTTTGGCTTTCTTT,CSVERGGGFLAFF
.,TRBV27,TRBJ2-2,.,TGTGCCAGCAGTCCTTTCCGTGTTACCGGGGAGCTGTTTTTT,CASSPFRVTGELFF
many,TRBV10-3,TRBJ2-5,.,TGTGCCATCAGTGAGCGGGGGGCGGTGGAGACCCAGTACTTC,CAISERGAVETQYF
.,TRBV2,TRBJ2-5,TRBD2,TGTGCCAGAGGACTAGCGGGGGTCACGGGGGAGACCCAGTACTTC,CARGLAGVTGETQYF
.,TRBV11-2,TRBJ2-1,.,TGTGCCAGCAGCTTAGGACGGGGTCATGAGCAGTTCTTC,CASSLGRGHEQFF
.,TRBV6-1,TRBJ2-7,TRBD1,TGTGCCAGCAGTCCATTCCCGGGACAGGGGTACGAGCAGTACTTC,CASSPFPGQGYEQYF
.,TRBV15,TRBJ1-4,.,TGTGCCACCAGCAGACAGTTTAATGAAAAACTGTTTTTT,CATSRQFNEKLFF
few,TRBV6-2/TRBV6-3,TRBJ2-5,.,TGTGCCAGCAGCCTACCAGGGGGGAGAGGGGAGACCCAGTACTTC,CASSLPGGRGETQYF
.,TRBV15,TRBJ2-5,TRBD1,TGTGCCACCAGCAGAGATTGGGGGACAGGGGTCAGCCAAGAGACCCAGTACTTC,CATSRDWGTGVSQETQYF
few,TRBV25-1,TRBJ2-5,TRBD2,TGTGCCAGCAGTGAATGGACTAGCGGGCTCCAGGAGACCCAGTACTTC,CASSEWTSGLQETQYF